A selection of T cell receptor beta chains follows, all from one sample in a study of blood T cell repertoires in COVID-19. Assay used: immunoSEQ multiplex PCR; TCRdb lists only in-frame clones, some missing. The sample includes 140,000 to 150,000 clones, more than 60% of them seen just once. Sequencing was performed on peripheral blood. These TCRs come from a man aged 50 to 59 with acute or convalescent COVID-19. The CDR3 runs from the conserved cysteine through the conserved F or W. The order of the fields is V gene, J gene, clone size, D gene, CDR3 DNA, CDR3 protein. D genes are given only for firm matches. Clone size is not always given. Where it is, it says once, few, many or a class for expanded clones.

>TRBV6-1|TRBJ1-1|NA|TRBD1
TGTGCCAGCAGTGAAAGAGCCGGACAGGGAAGGACTGAAGCTTTCTTT
CASSERAGQGRTEAFF
>TRBV29-1|TRBJ2-1|few|TRBD2
TGCAGCGTTGGCGGGGGGGAATACAATGAGCAGTTCTTC
CSVGGGEYNEQFF
>TRBV7-2|TRBJ1-1|NA|TRBD1
TGTGCCAGCAGCCCGAGACAGGGGGGCACTGAAGCTTTCTTT
CASSPRQGGTEAFF
>TRBV6-5|TRBJ1-5|NA|NA
TGTGCCAGCAGCCCATCGGGACTTCTCAATCAGCCCCAGCATTTT
CASSPSGLLNQPQHF
>TRBV30|TRBJ1-4|NA|NA
TGTGCCTGGAGTGTACCAGGGGACGCCGAAAAACTGTTTTTT
CAWSVPGDAEKLFF
>TRBV5-8|TRBJ2-7|NA|NA
TGTGCCAGCAGCTTGGCACAGGTATTCTACGAGCAGTACTTC
CASSLAQVFYEQYF
>TRBV25-1|TRBJ1-6|NA|NA
TGTGCCAGCAGTGATAGCGGGACCGCTAATTCACCCCTCCACTTT
CASSDSGTANSPLHF
>TRBV20-1|TRBJ1-2|NA|NA
TGCAGTGCTCCTCGTAGCTATGGCTACACCTTC
CSAPRSYGYTF
>TRBV5-6|TRBJ1-2|NA|NA
TGTGCCAGCAGCTTGGCCTGGGCAGACCACTATGGCTACACCTTC
CASSLAWADHYGYTF
>TRBV11-3|TRBJ2-1|once|TRBD1
TGTGCCAGCAGCTTGGGGCAGGGGGCCTACAATGAGCAGTTCTTC
CASSLGQGAYNEQFF
>TRBV19|TRBJ1-6|NA|NA
TGTGCCAGTAGTATCCTCGGCCAGGGTGGAAATTCACCCCTCCACTTT
CASSILGQGGNSPLHF
>TRBV7-9|TRBJ2-6|NA|TRBD1
TGTGCCAGCAGTTATCGGACAGGGGGAGGTTCTGGGGCCAACGTCCTGACTTTC
CASSYRTGGGSGANVLTF
>TRBV6-1|TRBJ1-4|NA|TRBD1
TGTGCCAGCAGTGAATTGGCAGGGGGCGGCGGTGAAAAACTGTTTTTT
CASSELAGGGGEKLFF
>TRBV30|TRBJ1-5|NA|NA
TGTGCCTGGAGTGTACAGGGCAATCAGCCCCAGCATTTT
CAWSVQGNQPQHF
>TRBV18|TRBJ2-5|NA|NA
TGTGCCAGCTCACTGGGGGACAAGCAAGAGACCCAGTACTTC
CASSLGDKQETQYF
>TRBV5-1|TRBJ1-2|NA|TRBD1
TGCGCCAGCAGCGAAACAGGGGGCGGCTATGGCTACACCTTC
CASSETGGGYGYTF